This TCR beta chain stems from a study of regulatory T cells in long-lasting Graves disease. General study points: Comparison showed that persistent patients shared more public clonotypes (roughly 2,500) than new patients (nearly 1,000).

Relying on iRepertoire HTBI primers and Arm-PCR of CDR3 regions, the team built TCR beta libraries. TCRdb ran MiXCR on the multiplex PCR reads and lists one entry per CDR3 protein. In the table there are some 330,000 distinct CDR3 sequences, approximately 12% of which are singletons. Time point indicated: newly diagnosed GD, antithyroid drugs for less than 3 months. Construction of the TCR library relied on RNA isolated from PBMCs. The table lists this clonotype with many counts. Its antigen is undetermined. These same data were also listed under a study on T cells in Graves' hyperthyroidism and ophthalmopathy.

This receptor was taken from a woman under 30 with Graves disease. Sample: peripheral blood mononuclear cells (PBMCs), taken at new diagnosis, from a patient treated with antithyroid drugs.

The CDR3 spells CSVEDHPGEAHNEQFF. The CDR3, as DNA: TGCAGCGTTGAAGATCATCCGGGAGAAGCCCACAATGAGCAGTTCTTC. The V gene is TRBV29-1, the J gene TRBJ2-1, with D possibly matching TRBD2 (6 bases). Germline V gene lookup returns CDR1 SQVTM and CDR2 ANQGSEA. The germline V and J ends were trimmed by 0 bases and 5 bases, with 17 bases remaining between them. The CDR3 is 16 amino acids.